This TCR beta chain was recovered during a study of blood T cell repertoires in COVID-19. The wider study: Acute and convalescent COVID-19 specimens originated in the United States, Italy and Spain. PBMCs, B-cell-depleted T cells, or T cells provided the cDNA or gDNA that made up the material.

As handled by the study authors: The assay estimated nucleated cells by amplifying reference gene primers. Measured with immunoSEQ multiplex PCR; TCRdb has only the in-frame clones, and not every one. V and J calls plus clone size are reproduced from that table; the DNA served to infer D and trimming. The sample lists approximately 170,000 clones, 74% occurring once. CDR3 length: 13 residues. The V gene lost 6 bases and the J gene lost 4 bases, with 12 bases spanning the gap. V gene TRBV12-3 or TRBV12-4 combines with J gene TRBJ1-2, with D possibly matching TRBD1 (6 bases). The sequence was collected from a woman older than 75 with acute or convalescent COVID-19. The sequenced material came from peripheral blood. The CDR3 loop is CASSPDRSYGYTF. CDR3 coding DNA: TGTGCCAGCAGCCCAGACAGGAGCTATGGCTACACCTTC.